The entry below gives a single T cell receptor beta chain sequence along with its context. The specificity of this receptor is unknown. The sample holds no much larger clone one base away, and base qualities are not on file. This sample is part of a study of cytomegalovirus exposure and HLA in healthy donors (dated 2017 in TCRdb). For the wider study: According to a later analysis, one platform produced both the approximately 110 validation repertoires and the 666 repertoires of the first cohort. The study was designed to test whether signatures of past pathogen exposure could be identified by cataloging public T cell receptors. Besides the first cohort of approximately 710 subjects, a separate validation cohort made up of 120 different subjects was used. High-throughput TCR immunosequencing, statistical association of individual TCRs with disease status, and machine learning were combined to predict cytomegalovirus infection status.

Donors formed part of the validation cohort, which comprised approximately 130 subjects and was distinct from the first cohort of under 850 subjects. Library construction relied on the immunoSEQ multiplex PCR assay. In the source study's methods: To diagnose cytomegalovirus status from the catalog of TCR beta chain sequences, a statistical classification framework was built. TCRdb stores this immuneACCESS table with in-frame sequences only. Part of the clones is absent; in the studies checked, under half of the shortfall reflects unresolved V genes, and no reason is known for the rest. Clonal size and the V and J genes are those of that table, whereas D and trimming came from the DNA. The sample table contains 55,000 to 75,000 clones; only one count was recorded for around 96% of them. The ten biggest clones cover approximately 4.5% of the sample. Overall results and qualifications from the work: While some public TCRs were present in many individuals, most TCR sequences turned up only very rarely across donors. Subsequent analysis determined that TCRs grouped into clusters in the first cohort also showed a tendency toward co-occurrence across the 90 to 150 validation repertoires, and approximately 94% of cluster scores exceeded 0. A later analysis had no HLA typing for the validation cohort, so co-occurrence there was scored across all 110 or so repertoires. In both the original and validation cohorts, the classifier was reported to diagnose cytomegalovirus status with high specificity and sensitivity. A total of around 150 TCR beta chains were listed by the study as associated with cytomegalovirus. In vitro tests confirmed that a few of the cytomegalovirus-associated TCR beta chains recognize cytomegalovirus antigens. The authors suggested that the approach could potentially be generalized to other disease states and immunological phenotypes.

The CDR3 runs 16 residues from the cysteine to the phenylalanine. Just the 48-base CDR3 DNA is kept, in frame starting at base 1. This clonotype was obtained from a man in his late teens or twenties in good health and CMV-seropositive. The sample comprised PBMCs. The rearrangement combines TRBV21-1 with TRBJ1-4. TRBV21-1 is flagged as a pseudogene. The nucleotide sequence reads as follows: TGTGCCAGCCTGGCGGGGGTAGGGGGAACTAATGAAAAACTGTTTTTT. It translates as CASLAGVGGTNEKLFF.